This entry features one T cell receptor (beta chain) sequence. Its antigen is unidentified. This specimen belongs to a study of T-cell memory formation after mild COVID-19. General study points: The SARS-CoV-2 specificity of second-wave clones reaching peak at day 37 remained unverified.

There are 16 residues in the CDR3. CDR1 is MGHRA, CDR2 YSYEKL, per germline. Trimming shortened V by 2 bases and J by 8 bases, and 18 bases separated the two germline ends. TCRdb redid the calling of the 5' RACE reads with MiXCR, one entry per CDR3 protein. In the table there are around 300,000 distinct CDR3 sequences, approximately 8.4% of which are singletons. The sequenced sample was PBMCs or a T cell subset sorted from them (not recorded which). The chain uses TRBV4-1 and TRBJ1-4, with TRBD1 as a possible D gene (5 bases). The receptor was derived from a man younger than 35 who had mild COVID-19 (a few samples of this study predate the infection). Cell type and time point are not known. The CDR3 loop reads CASSQSGGDRREKLFF. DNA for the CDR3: TGCGCCAGCAGCCAATCCGGCGGGGACCGACGGGAAAAACTGTTTTTT.